These T cell receptor beta chains were read from a single sample in a study of shared clonotypes between healthy human individuals. TCRdb's copy holds only in-frame clones and misses some; the assay was immunoSEQ multiplex PCR. The sample shows about 2.4 million clones, 90% to 95% of them seen only once. Specimen: naive CD4+ T cells sorted from blood. The origin of the receptors is a man younger than 35 in good health. The CDR3 runs from the conserved cysteine through the conserved F or W. The D gene is left open where the match is weak. Size values are once, few and many counts, or a class for expanded clones, and some rows have none.

clone size: NA; D gene: NA; J gene: TRBJ2-2; V gene: TRBV18; CDR3 DNA: TGTGCCAGCTCACCATCACCCTCGAACACCGGGGAGCTGTTTTTT; CDR3 protein: CASSPSPSNTGELFF
clone size: once; D gene: TRBD2; J gene: TRBJ2-1; V gene: TRBV5-1; CDR3 DNA: TGCGCCAGCAGCTTCGGGCTAGCGGGAGAGTTCGATGAGCAGTTCTTC; CDR3 protein: CASSFGLAGEFDEQFF
clone size: NA; D gene: NA; J gene: TRBJ2-5; V gene: TRBV7-7; CDR3 DNA: TGTGCTAGCAGCACTATGGTGGGTGAGACCCAGTACTTC; CDR3 protein: CASSTMVGETQYF
clone size: NA; D gene: NA; J gene: TRBJ1-5; V gene: TRBV4-1; CDR3 DNA: TGCGCCAGCAGCCAAGCCGGAGGGGCGGGGGTAGGCAATCAGCCCCAGCATTTT; CDR3 protein: CASSQAGGAGVGNQPQHF
clone size: NA; D gene: NA; J gene: TRBJ2-7; V gene: TRBV11-2; CDR3 DNA: TGTGCCAGCAGCGATTATGGCGCGGTTGACGAGCAGTACTTC; CDR3 protein: CASSDYGAVDEQYF
clone size: NA; D gene: TRBD2; J gene: TRBJ2-7; V gene: TRBV2; CDR3 DNA: TGTGCCAGCAGGGTACTAGCGGCTTCCTCCTACGAGCAGTACTTC; CDR3 protein: CASRVLAASSYEQYF
clone size: NA; D gene: NA; J gene: TRBJ1-5; V gene: TRBV4-1; CDR3 DNA: TGCGCCAGCAGCCACGTCAGGGCGTTTAGGGGCAATCAGCCCCAGCATTTT; CDR3 protein: CASSHVRAFRGNQPQHF
clone size: once; D gene: TRBD2; J gene: TRBJ2-2; V gene: TRBV5-1; CDR3 DNA: TGCGCCAGCAGCCAGCGGGACTCCTACACCGGGGAGCTGTTTTTT; CDR3 protein: CASSQRDSYTGELFF
clone size: NA; D gene: NA; J gene: TRBJ2-3; V gene: TRBV10-2; CDR3 DNA: TGCGCCAGCCTGGACTACACAGATACGCAGTATTTT; CDR3 protein: CASLDYTDTQYF
clone size: NA; D gene: NA; J gene: TRBJ1-4; V gene: TRBV6-5; CDR3 DNA: TGTGCCAGCAGGCCAACAGGGAGGACTAATGAAAAACTGTTTTTT; CDR3 protein: CASRPTGRTNEKLFF
clone size: once; D gene: NA; J gene: TRBJ2-7; V gene: TRBV20-1; CDR3 DNA: TGCAGTGCTAGAGCCGACGAGCAGTACTTC; CDR3 protein: CSARADEQYF
clone size: once; D gene: NA; J gene: TRBJ2-3; V gene: TRBV5-1; CDR3 DNA: TGCGCCAGCAGCGGCGGGGGCCTACCAGATACGCAGTATTTT; CDR3 protein: CASSGGGLPDTQYF
clone size: NA; D gene: TRBD1; J gene: TRBJ1-6; V gene: TRBV10-3; CDR3 DNA: TGTGCCATCAGTGAGTCGCTGCAGGGGGCGCTAATTCACTCACCCCTCCACTTT; CDR3 protein: CAISESLQGALIHSPLHF
clone size: NA; D gene: NA; J gene: TRBJ1-1; V gene: TRBV19; CDR3 DNA: TGTGCCAGTAGTAAACTGGGGCCGTTTGGTGAAGCTTTCTTT; CDR3 protein: CASSKLGPFGEAFF
clone size: NA; D gene: TRBD1; J gene: TRBJ1-1; V gene: TRBV6-1; CDR3 DNA: TGTGCCAGCAGCTTTACAGGGGTAACTTTCTTT; CDR3 protein: CASSFTGVTFF
clone size: NA; D gene: NA; J gene: TRBJ1-5; V gene: TRBV4-1; CDR3 DNA: TGCGCCAGCAGCCAGATCTGGCAGGGGAATCAGCCCCAGCATTTT; CDR3 protein: CASSQIWQGNQPQHF
clone size: once; D gene: TRBD2; J gene: TRBJ2-3; V gene: TRBV4-1; CDR3 DNA: TGCGCCAGCAGCCTCTCGACTAGCGGGAGGGCCGCAGATACGCAGTATTTT; CDR3 protein: CASSLSTSGRAADTQYF
clone size: NA; D gene: NA; J gene: TRBJ2-5; V gene: TRBV27; CDR3 DNA: TGTGCCAGCAGCGAAGGTGTCTCGGAGACCCAGTACTTC; CDR3 protein: CASSEGVSETQYF
clone size: NA; D gene: NA; J gene: TRBJ2-5; V gene: TRBV7-2; CDR3 DNA: TGTGCCAGCAGCCCCGGGGTGGGAGAGACCCAGTACTTC; CDR3 protein: CASSPGVGETQYF
clone size: once; D gene: TRBD1; J gene: TRBJ1-1; V gene: TRBV6-1; CDR3 DNA: TGTGCCAGCAGTTCCAGGGGGGAAGCTTTCTTT; CDR3 protein: CASSSRGEAFF
clone size: NA; D gene: NA; J gene: TRBJ1-1; V gene: TRBV10-3; CDR3 DNA: TGTGCCATCAGCCTAGACACGTTGGGGAACACTGAAGCTTTCTTT; CDR3 protein: CAISLDTLGNTEAFF
clone size: NA; D gene: TRBD1; J gene: TRBJ2-7; V gene: TRBV30; CDR3 DNA: TGTGCATGGGGACAGGGAAATACCTACGAGCAGTACTTC; CDR3 protein: CAWGQGNTYEQYF
clone size: NA; D gene: TRBD2; J gene: TRBJ2-6; V gene: TRBV10-2; CDR3 DNA: TGCGCCAGCAGCCCGGGACTAGCGGGGGCTGGGGCCAACGTCCTGACTTTC; CDR3 protein: CASSPGLAGAGANVLTF
clone size: once; D gene: TRBD1; J gene: TRBJ1-1; V gene: TRBV9; CDR3 DNA: TGTGCCAGCAGCGTAGGGGCAGGGACCATTGCAGGGGGGTACAAAACTGAAGCTTTCTTT; CDR3 protein: CASSVGAGTIAGGYKTEAFF
clone size: once; D gene: NA; J gene: TRBJ1-1; V gene: TRBV5-5; CDR3 DNA: TGTGCCAGCAGCTGGGGGGCCGGGATGAACACTGAAGCTTTCTTT; CDR3 protein: CASSWGAGMNTEAFF
clone size: NA; D gene: TRBD2; J gene: TRBJ2-2; V gene: TRBV5-1; CDR3 DNA: TGCGCCAGCAGAGCCGGGACTAGCGTTCTCGCGAACACCGGGGAGCTGTTTTTT; CDR3 protein: CASRAGTSVLANTGELFF
clone size: NA; D gene: TRBD1; J gene: TRBJ1-2; V gene: TRBV7-2; CDR3 DNA: TGTGCCAGCAGCTTTGGGGGACAGGGGGCGGTTGGCTACACCTTC; CDR3 protein: CASSFGGQGAVGYTF
clone size: NA; D gene: TRBD1; J gene: TRBJ1-3; V gene: TRBV29-1; CDR3 DNA: TGCAGCGTTGTCAACCGGGACAGGAAAAACACCATATATTTT; CDR3 protein: CSVVNRDRKNTIYF
clone size: once; D gene: TRBD2; J gene: TRBJ2-5; V gene: TRBV19; CDR3 DNA: TGTGCCAGTAGTAGCGGGGGGGCCGGAGAGACCCAGTACTTC; CDR3 protein: CASSSGGAGETQYF
clone size: NA; D gene: NA; J gene: TRBJ1-6; V gene: TRBV15; CDR3 DNA: TGTGCCACCAGCGATAGGCCCAATTCACCCCTCCACTTT; CDR3 protein: CATSDRPNSPLHF
clone size: NA; D gene: NA; J gene: TRBJ2-1; V gene: TRBV29-1; CDR3 DNA: TGCAGCGTTGCCCGGTACAATGAGCAGTTCTTC; CDR3 protein: CSVARYNEQFF
clone size: once; D gene: TRBD1; J gene: TRBJ2-7; V gene: TRBV6-1; CDR3 DNA: TGTGCCAGCAGTGGAAAAAGACAGGGCCTTTCCTACGAGCAGTACTTC; CDR3 protein: CASSGKRQGLSYEQYF
clone size: NA; D gene: NA; J gene: TRBJ2-7; V gene: TRBV18; CDR3 DNA: TGTGCCAGCTCACCACGTCTAGCCGAAACTAACTACGAGCAGTACTTC; CDR3 protein: CASSPRLAETNYEQYF
clone size: NA; D gene: TRBD2; J gene: TRBJ2-2; V gene: TRBV19; CDR3 DNA: TGTGCCAGTAGTACCGGGGGACTACCCACCGGGGAGCTGTTTTTT; CDR3 protein: CASSTGGLPTGELFF
clone size: NA; D gene: TRBD1; J gene: TRBJ1-4; V gene: TRBV5-6; CDR3 DNA: TGTGCCAGCACCAACTTGGACAGGGGCGGTGAAAAACTGTTTTTT; CDR3 protein: CASTNLDRGGEKLFF
clone size: NA; D gene: NA; J gene: TRBJ2-2; V gene: TRBV5-1; CDR3 DNA: TGCGCCAGCAGCTTGGACTCAGCCTGGACCGGGGAGCTGTTTTTT; CDR3 protein: CASSLDSAWTGELFF
clone size: NA; D gene: NA; J gene: TRBJ2-2; V gene: TRBV5-4; CDR3 DNA: TGTGCCAGCAGCCTTCTCACCGGGGAGCTGTTTTTT; CDR3 protein: CASSLLTGELFF
clone size: NA; D gene: NA; J gene: TRBJ1-1; V gene: TRBV18; CDR3 DNA: TGTGCCAGCTCAACACAGGGCTGGAACACTGAAGCTTTCTTT; CDR3 protein: CASSTQGWNTEAFF
clone size: NA; D gene: NA; J gene: TRBJ2-5; V gene: TRBV5-8; CDR3 DNA: TGTGCCAGCAGCTCGACAGGGAGGGGAGAGACCCAGTACTTC; CDR3 protein: CASSSTGRGETQYF
clone size: NA; D gene: NA; J gene: TRBJ1-6; V gene: TRBV5-5; CDR3 DNA: TGTGCCAGCAGCCCAGGCGGGGAGAATAATTCACCCCTCCACTTT; CDR3 protein: CASSPGGENNSPLHF
clone size: NA; D gene: NA; J gene: TRBJ1-5; V gene: TRBV6-1; CDR3 DNA: TGTGCCAGCAGTGCATCTGGGGGGGGCCAGCCCCAGCATTTT; CDR3 protein: CASSASGGGQPQHF
clone size: NA; D gene: NA; J gene: TRBJ2-2; V gene: TRBV7-2; CDR3 DNA: TGTGCCAGCACCGTAGGGGGGAACACCGGGGAGCTGTTTTTT; CDR3 protein: CASTVGGNTGELFF
clone size: NA; D gene: NA; J gene: TRBJ1-3; V gene: TRBV7-9; CDR3 DNA: TGTGCCAGCAGTCGGCAGGGTAGTGGAAACACCATATATTTT; CDR3 protein: CASSRQGSGNTIYF
clone size: NA; D gene: NA; J gene: TRBJ1-3; V gene: TRBV10-3; CDR3 DNA: TGTGCCATCAGTCTAGGGGGCTCTGGAAACACCATATATTTT; CDR3 protein: CAISLGGSGNTIYF
clone size: NA; D gene: NA; J gene: TRBJ1-2; V gene: TRBV2; CDR3 DNA: TGTGCCAGCAGTGTTTTCAGTTCGAGAGCGGGCTACACCTTC; CDR3 protein: CASSVFSSRAGYTF
clone size: few; D gene: TRBD1; J gene: TRBJ1-6; V gene: TRBV2; CDR3 DNA: TGTGCCAGCAGGGGGACAGGGATTTCACCCCTCCACTTT; CDR3 protein: CASRGTGISPLHF
clone size: NA; D gene: NA; J gene: TRBJ2-7; V gene: TRBV5-1; CDR3 DNA: TGCGCCAGCAGCTTGGTACAGGGAAATATCCACGAGCAGTACTTC; CDR3 protein: CASSLVQGNIHEQYF
clone size: NA; D gene: NA; J gene: TRBJ2-7; V gene: TRBV14; CDR3 DNA: TGTGCCAGCAGTTTTAGCGGAGGAACCGAGCAGTACTTC; CDR3 protein: CASSFSGGTEQYF
clone size: once; D gene: NA; J gene: TRBJ2-7; V gene: TRBV18; CDR3 DNA: TGTGCCAGCTCTTCGGCTAGCGCTCTATCCGGGACCTTATACGAGCAGTACTTC; CDR3 protein: CASSSASALSGTLYEQYF
clone size: NA; D gene: NA; J gene: TRBJ2-7; V gene: TRBV11-2; CDR3 DNA: TGTGCCAGCAGTCCAGGCAGGGCAGTCCTTCCCTACGAGCAGTACTTC; CDR3 protein: CASSPGRAVLPYEQYF
clone size: NA; D gene: NA; J gene: TRBJ2-7; V gene: TRBV10-3; CDR3 DNA: TGTGCCATCAGTGGCGTAGGGGTCAGGGAGCAGTACTTC; CDR3 protein: CAISGVGVREQYF
clone size: once; D gene: NA; J gene: TRBJ1-6; V gene: TRBV30; CDR3 DNA: TGTGCCTGGAGTGTACCTCGGTTGAATTCACCCCTCCACTTT; CDR3 protein: CAWSVPRLNSPLHF
clone size: NA; D gene: NA; J gene: TRBJ2-7; V gene: TRBV9; CDR3 DNA: TGTGCCAGCAGCGTAGGTGCGGGACAATCCTACGAGCAGTACTTC; CDR3 protein: CASSVGAGQSYEQYF
clone size: NA; D gene: NA; J gene: TRBJ1-4; V gene: TRBV7-9; CDR3 DNA: TGTGCCAGCAGCCCTACTGTTGGGCTGGATGAAAAACTGTTTTTT; CDR3 protein: CASSPTVGLDEKLFF
clone size: NA; D gene: TRBD2; J gene: TRBJ2-7; V gene: TRBV5-1; CDR3 DNA: TGCGCCAGCAGCCGGGAGGGGGGCAGCTCCTACGAGCAGTACTTC; CDR3 protein: CASSREGGSSYEQYF
clone size: NA; D gene: NA; J gene: TRBJ2-5; V gene: TRBV6-6; CDR3 DNA: TGTGCCAGCAGTTACTCGAAAACCGGGTACTCGGAGACCCAGTACTTC; CDR3 protein: CASSYSKTGYSETQYF
clone size: NA; D gene: NA; J gene: TRBJ1-1; V gene: TRBV11-2; CDR3 DNA: TGTGCCAGCAGCTTTATGGCGGTCGCTGAAGCTTTCTTT; CDR3 protein: CASSFMAVAEAFF